This TCR beta chain was sequenced for a study of neurological immune-mediated disorders (dated by TCRdb to about 2019). As for the study more broadly: Peripheral blood TCR-beta repertoires from patients with HTLV-I-associated myelopathy (HAM/TSP), patients with multiple sclerosis, and healthy controls were compared in the study using UMI-based sequencing. Alongside PBMC samples, the set of more than 80 TCR-beta libraries contained longitudinal samples, technical triplicates, and paired CD4+ and CD8+ T-cell subsets that had been sorted. Of the 68 subjects in the cohort, about 14 were HAM/TSP patients, roughly 35 were multiple sclerosis patients, and some 20 were healthy controls. Summary of the overall study and its limitations: The highest TCR clonal expansion was observed in HAM/TSP patients, whereas the lowest was observed in MS patients, even when compared with healthy controls. Expanded clones from different subjects shared no identical CDR3 amino acid sequences, which suggests that TCR-beta repertoires were private in all groups.

cDNA was synthesized by template-switch 5'RACE using a primer carrying a 10-nucleotide random unique molecular identifier by which each TCR transcript was tagged. Over 160 million TCR-beta sequences, covering 15-18 subjects, were produced in each sequencing run. The RNeasy kit was used to extract total RNA. The KAPA Real-time Library Amplification kit was used to amplify TCR-beta VDJ regions with primers for the TCR constant region and the 5'RACE anchor. Sample indexes and Illumina adaptors were added in a first PCR, and a second PCR then increased library yield. After Ampure bead purification, the roughly 650 bp TCR product was size-selected on a 2% E-gel SizeSelection system. Before pooling, library quality was assessed on a Bioanalyzer, concentration was determined with Qubit, and library quantification was performed with the Kapa Library Quantification kit. Libraries were sequenced paired-end 2 x 150 bp on an Illumina HiSeq 2500. To increase sequence diversity, roughly 24-31% phiX was spiked into each library pool. As for how the authors treated the data: Quality-filtered reads were processed with the UMI-based MiGEC pipeline, and over 85% of raw TCR sequences were removed by the MiGEC pipeline during error correction. VDJ genes were aligned to IMGT germline references, and each clonotype was defined by a unique CDR3 amino acid sequence together with V-J genes. Clonal expansion, Shannon diversity and CDR3 relatedness (CalcPairwiseDistances, ClusterSamples) were evaluated with VDJtools, and phylogenetic trees were built with CLCbio workbench. Using coefficient-of-variation modelling across technical triplicates, the study counted a clone as expanded if it had at least 8 unique UMIs. TCRdb reanalyzed the raw reads on its own, using fastp at Q25 for trimming and MiXCR for clone calling, and kept in-frame beta chains. Under each unique CDR3 protein, matching rows form one entry showing the most common genes and DNA. The V and J calls shown here were made by TCRdb, not taken from the authors' results. This sample is represented by about 30,000 distinct CDR3 sequences; around 5.9% of them were singletons. The ten top clones hold roughly 2% of the sample.

Based on the germline V gene, the CDR1 and CDR2 sequences are SGHTA and FQGTGA. V is cut by 4 bases and J by 2 bases, and the space between the germline ends is 9 bases. The CDR3 spans 13 residues, from the cysteine through the phenylalanine. Of all the DNA, just the CDR3 is kept, 39 bases in frame from base 1. This clonotype was recorded many times. Its antigen specificity is not known. No per-base quality is available; no much larger clone lies one base away. The healthy controls were volunteers from a blood bank in Maryland, USA. TCR libraries for sorted subsets were made from 950,000 to 1,000,000 sorted CD4+ or CD8+ T cells. Peripheral blood underwent Ficoll-Hypaque density gradient centrifugation to isolate PBMCs, which were then cryopreserved in liquid nitrogen. The study also sequenced paired sorted CD4+ and CD8+ subsets from healthy controls, HAM/TSP patients and MS patients.

The receptor chain draws on TRBV7-3 and TRBJ2-7, with a weak D call of TRBD1 (5 bases match). The receptor was isolated from a woman aged 50 to 60 in good health. Sequenced material: CD4+ T cells from blood. The CDR3 region reads CASSSGITYEQYF. The DNA sequence reads TGTGCCAGCAGCTCAGGGATTACCTACGAGCAGTACTTC.